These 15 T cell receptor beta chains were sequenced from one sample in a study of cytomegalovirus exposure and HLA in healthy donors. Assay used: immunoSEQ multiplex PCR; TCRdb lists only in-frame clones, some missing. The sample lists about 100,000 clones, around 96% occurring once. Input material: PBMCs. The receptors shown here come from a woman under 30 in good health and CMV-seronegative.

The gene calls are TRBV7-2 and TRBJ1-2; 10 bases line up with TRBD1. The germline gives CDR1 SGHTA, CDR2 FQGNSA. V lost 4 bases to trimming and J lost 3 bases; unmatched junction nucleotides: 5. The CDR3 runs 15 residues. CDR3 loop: CASSSPGTGDYGYTF. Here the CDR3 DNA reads TGTGCCAGCAGCTCCCCCGGGACAGGGGACTATGGCTACACCTTC.

The DNA of the CDR3 is TGCGCCAGCAGCCCCTCGGGGGTCGAGCAGTACTTC. This gives the protein CASSPSGVEQYF. This chain uses TRBV5-1 with TRBJ2-5; tentative D call: TRBD2 (6 bases). The last part of the DNA fits TRBJ2-7 better; the J call may be wrong. This CDR3 comprises 12 residues. In germline, CDR1 is SGHRS, CDR2 YFSETQ.

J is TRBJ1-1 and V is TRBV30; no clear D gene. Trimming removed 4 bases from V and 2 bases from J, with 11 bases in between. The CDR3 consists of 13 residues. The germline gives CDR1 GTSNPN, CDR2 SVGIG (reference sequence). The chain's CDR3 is CAWNERENTEAFF. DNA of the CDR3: TGTGCCTGGAATGAAAGAGAAAACACTGAAGCTTTCTTT.

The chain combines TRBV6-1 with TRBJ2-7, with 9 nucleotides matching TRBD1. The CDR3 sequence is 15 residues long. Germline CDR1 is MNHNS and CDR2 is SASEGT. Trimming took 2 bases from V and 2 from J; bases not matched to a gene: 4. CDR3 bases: TGTGCCAGCAGTGAAATAGGACAGGGGACCTACGAGCAGTACTTC. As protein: CASSEIGQGTYEQYF.

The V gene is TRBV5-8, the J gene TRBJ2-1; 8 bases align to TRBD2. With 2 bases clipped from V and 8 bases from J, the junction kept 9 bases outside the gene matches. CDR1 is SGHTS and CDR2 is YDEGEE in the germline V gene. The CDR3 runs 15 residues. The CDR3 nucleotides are TGTGCCAGCAGCTTAAGCGGGAGAGGGAGGGATGAGCAGTTCTTC. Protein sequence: CASSLSGRGRDEQFF. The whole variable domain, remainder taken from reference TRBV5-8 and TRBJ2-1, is EAGVTQSPTHLIKTRGQQATLRCSPISGHTSVYWYQQALGLGLQFLLWYDEGEERNRGNFPPRFSGRQFPNYSSELNVNALELEDSALYLCASSLSGRGRDEQFFGPGTRLTVL.

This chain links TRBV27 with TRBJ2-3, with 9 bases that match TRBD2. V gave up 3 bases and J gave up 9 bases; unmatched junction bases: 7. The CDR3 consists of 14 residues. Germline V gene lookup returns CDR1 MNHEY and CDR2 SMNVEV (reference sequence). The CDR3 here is CASSLSGRRYTQYF. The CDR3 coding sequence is TGTGCCAGCAGTTTGAGCGGGAGGCGGTACACGCAGTATTTT.

For the CDR3, the DNA is TGTGCCAGCAGCGTCGACCCCGCGGGGGAGCAGTACTTC. It is translated as CASSVDPAGEQYF. This chain connects TRBV9 to TRBJ2-7; a possible D gene is TRBD2 (6 bases). CDR1 is SGDLS, CDR2 YYNGEE, per germline. The V and J ends lost 2 bases and 7 bases respectively, with 13 bases between them. This CDR3 has 13 amino acids.

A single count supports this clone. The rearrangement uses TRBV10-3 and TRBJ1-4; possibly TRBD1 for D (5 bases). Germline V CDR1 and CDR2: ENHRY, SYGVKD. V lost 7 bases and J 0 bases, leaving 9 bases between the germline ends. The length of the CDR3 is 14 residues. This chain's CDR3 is CAIKQDATNEKLFF. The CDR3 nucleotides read TGTGCCATCAAACAGGATGCAACTAATGAAAAACTGTTTTTT.

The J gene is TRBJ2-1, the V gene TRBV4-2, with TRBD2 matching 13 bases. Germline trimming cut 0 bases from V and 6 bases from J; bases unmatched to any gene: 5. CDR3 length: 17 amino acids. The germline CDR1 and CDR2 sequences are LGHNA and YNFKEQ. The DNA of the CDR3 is TGTGCCAGCAGCCAAGACCCGGGACTAGCGGGAACCAATGAGCAGTTCTTC. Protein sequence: CASSQDPGLAGTNEQFF.

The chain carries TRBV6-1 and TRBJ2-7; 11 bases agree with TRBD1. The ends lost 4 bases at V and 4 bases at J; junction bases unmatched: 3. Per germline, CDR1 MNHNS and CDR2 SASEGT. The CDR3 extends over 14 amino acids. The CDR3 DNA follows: TGTGCCAGCAGTGGGGGGACAGGGGGATACGAGCAGTACTTC. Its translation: CASSGGTGGYEQYF.

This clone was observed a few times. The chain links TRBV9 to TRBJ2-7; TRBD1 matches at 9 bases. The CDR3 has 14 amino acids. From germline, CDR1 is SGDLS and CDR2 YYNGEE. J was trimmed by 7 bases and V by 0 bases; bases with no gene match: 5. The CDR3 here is CASSVADRGGEQYF. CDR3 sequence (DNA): TGTGCCAGCAGCGTAGCGGACAGGGGCGGGGAGCAGTACTTC.

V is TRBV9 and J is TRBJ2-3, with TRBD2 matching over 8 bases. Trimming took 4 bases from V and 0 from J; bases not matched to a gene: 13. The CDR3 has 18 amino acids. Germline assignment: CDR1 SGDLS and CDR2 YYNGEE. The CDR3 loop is CASSPRAGGYTSTDTQYF. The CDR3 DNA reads TGTGCCAGCAGCCCGCGGGCGGGGGGTTATACTAGCACAGATACGCAGTATTTT.

The CDR3 DNA sequence: TGTGCCAGCAGTTATCTCTACGAGCAGTACTTC. Protein product: CASSYLYEQYF. This chain links TRBV6-5 with TRBJ2-7; D call uncertain. The CDR3 length is 11 residues. Trimming cost V 3 bases and J 3 bases, with 3 bases left between them. CDR1 and CDR2 (germline): MNHEY, SVGAGI.

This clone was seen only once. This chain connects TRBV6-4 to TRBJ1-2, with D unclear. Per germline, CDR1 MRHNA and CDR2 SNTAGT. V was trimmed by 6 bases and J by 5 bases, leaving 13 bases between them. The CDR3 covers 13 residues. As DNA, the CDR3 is TGTGCCAGCAGCAAACAGCGGTGGTATGGCTACACCTTC. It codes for CASSKQRWYGYTF.

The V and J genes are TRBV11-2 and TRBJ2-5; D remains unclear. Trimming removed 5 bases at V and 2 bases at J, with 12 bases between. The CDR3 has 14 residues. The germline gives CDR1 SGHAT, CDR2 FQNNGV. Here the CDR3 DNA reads TGTGCCAGCAGCGCAACCAGGTTACAAGAGACCCAGTACTTC. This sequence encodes CASSATRLQETQYF.